Listed below are T cell receptor beta chains from one sample, sequenced in a study of blood T cell repertoires in COVID-19. Generated by immunoSEQ multiplex PCR, the TCRdb table keeps only in-frame clones and is missing some. The data contain around 290,000 clones, around 87% of them singletons. Sequenced: peripheral blood. The receptors were gathered from a woman in her forties or fifties who had recovered from COVID-19. Each CDR3 is given with its conserved first and last residue. A D gene is named only where the DNA matches it firmly. The size of a clone is reported for some rows only, either as once, few or many, or as a class for expanded clones.

V	size	D	J	CDR3	DNA
TRBV2	few	-	TRBJ1-5	CASREDYRESGSNQPQHF	TGTGCCAGCAGAGAAGATTACAGGGAAAGCGGAAGCAATCAGCCCCAGCATTTT
TRBV5-6	-	-	TRBJ1-5	CASSGTGNQPQHF	TGTGCCAGCAGCGGCACAGGGAATCAGCCCCAGCATTTT
TRBV5-1	-	TRBD2	TRBJ2-1	CASSQITSGGYNEQFF	TGCGCCAGCAGCCAAATCACTAGCGGGGGGTACAATGAGCAGTTCTTC
TRBV12-3/TRBV12-4	-	-	TRBJ1-2	CASSLGLRYGYTF	TGTGCCAGCAGTTTAGGCCTACGGTATGGCTACACCTTC
TRBV6-5	-	-	TRBJ1-6	CASMMGGGLDSPLHF	TGTGCCAGCATGATGGGAGGGGGGCTCGATTCACCCCTCCACTTT
TRBV30	-	-	TRBJ1-2	CAWWPGGFGGYTF	TGTGCCTGGTGGCCTGGGGGGTTTGGGGGCTACACCTTC
TRBV7-9	once	TRBD1	TRBJ2-7	CASSEGQGWYEQYF	TGTGCCAGCAGCGAAGGACAGGGGTGGTACGAGCAGTACTTC
TRBV19	-	-	TRBJ2-3	CASSRFAEEVADTQYF	TGTGCCAGTAGTAGGTTTGCGGAGGAGGTTGCAGATACGCAGTATTTT
TRBV15	-	TRBD1	TRBJ2-2	CATSRDRGRIGELFF	TGTGCCACCAGCAGGGACAGGGGGCGTATCGGGGAGCTGTTTTTT
TRBV10-2	-	-	TRBJ2-1	CASSWDTGKHYNEQFF	TGCGCCAGCAGTTGGGACACCGGGAAGCACTACAATGAGCAGTTCTTC